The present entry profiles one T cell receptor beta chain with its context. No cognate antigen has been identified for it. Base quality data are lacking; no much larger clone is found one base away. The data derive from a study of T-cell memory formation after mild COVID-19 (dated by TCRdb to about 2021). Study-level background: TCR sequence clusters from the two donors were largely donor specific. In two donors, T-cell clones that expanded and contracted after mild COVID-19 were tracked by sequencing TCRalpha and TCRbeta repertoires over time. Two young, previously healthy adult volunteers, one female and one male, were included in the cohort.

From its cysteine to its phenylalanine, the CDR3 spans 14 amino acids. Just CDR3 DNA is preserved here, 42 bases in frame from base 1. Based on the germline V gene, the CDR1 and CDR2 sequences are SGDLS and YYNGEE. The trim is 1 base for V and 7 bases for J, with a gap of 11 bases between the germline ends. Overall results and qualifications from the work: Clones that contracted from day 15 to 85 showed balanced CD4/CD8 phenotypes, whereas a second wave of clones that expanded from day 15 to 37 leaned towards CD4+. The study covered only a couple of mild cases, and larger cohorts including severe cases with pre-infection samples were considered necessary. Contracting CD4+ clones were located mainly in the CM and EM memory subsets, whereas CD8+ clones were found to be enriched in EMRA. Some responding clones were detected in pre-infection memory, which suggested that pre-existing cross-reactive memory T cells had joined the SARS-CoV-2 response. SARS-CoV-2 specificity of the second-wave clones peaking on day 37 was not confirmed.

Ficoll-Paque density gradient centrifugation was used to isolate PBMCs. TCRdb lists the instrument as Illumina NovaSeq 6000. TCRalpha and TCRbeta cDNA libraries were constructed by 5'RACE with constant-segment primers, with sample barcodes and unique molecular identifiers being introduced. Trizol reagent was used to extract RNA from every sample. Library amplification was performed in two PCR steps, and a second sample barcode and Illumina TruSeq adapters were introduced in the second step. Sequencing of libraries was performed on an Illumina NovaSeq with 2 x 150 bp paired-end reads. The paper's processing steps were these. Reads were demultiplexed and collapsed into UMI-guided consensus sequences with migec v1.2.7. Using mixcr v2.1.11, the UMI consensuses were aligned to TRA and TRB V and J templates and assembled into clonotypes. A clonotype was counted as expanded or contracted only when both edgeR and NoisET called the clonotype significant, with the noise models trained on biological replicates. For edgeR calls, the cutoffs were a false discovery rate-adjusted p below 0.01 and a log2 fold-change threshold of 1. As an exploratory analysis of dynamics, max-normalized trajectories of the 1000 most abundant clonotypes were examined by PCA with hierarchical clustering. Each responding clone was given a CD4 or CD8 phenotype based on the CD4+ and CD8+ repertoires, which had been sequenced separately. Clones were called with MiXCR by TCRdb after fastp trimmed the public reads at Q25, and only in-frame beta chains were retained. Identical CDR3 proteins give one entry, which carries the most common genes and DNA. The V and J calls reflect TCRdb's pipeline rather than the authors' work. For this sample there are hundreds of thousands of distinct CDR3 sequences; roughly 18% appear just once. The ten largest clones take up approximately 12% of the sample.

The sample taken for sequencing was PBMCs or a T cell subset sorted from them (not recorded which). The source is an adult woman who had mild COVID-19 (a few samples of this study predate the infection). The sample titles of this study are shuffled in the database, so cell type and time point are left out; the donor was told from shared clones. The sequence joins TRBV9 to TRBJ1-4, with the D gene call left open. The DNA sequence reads TGTGCCAGCAGCGTAACCGCGCTCGGTGAAAAACTGTTTTTT. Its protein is CASSVTALGEKLFF.